This record concerns one T cell receptor beta chain sequence. The sample originates from a study of T-cell memory formation after mild COVID-19. The CDR3 has 15 residues. Trimming shortened V by 6 bases and J by 5 bases, and 19 bases separated the two germline ends. CDR1 and CDR2 (germline): DFQATT, SNEGSKA (reference sequence). TCRdb re-analysed the 5' RACE reads in MiXCR, keeping a single row per CDR3 protein. The sample holds around 510,000 distinct CDR3 sequences, about 22% seen once. What was sequenced was PBMCs or a T cell subset sorted from them (not recorded which). The clonotype was recovered from an adult woman who had mild COVID-19 (a few samples of this study predate the infection). Cell type and time point are not known. This chain links TRBV20-1 with TRBJ2-2; D possibly uses TRBD1 or TRBD2 (6 bases each). The CDR3 loop is CSAGEGGGETGELFF. CDR3 in DNA: TGCAGTGCAGGCGAAGGAGGGGGTGAGACCGGGGAGCTGTTTTTT.